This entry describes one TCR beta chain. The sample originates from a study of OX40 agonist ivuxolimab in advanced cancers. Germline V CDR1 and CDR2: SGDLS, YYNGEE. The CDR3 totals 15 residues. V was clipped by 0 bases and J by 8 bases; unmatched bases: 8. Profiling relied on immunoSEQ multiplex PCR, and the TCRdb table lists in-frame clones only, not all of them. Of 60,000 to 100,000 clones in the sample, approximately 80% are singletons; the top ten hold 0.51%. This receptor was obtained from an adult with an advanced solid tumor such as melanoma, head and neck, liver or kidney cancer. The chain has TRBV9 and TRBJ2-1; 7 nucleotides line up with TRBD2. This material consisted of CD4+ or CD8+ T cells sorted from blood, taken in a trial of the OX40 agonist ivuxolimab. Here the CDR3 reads CASSVGEGFRDEQFF. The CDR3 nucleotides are TGTGCCAGCAGCGTAGGGGAGGGGTTTAGAGATGAGCAGTTCTTC. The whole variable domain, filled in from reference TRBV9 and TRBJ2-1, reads DSGVTQTPKHLITATGQRVTLRCSPRSGDLSVYWYQQSLDQGLQFLIQYYNGEERAKGNILERFSAQQFPDLHSELNLSSLELGDSALYFCASSVGEGFRDEQFFGPGTRLTVL.